The subject of this entry is one T cell receptor (beta chain). Its specificity is not known. This entry belongs to a study of T cell clones after liver transplantation. Study-wide background: Liver transplant recipients had immunosuppression withdrawal attempted within 2 years. A pre-transplant mixed lymphocyte reaction with TCRbeta sequencing defined graft-donor-reactive clones followed in post-transplant blood. Tolerant meant at least one year fully off immunosuppression without liver enzymes above twice normal. Study-wide points: In most of the 8 subjects, circulating graft-donor-reactive CD4 TCRbeta sequences fell significantly after transplant.

The repertoire was sequenced with immunoSEQ multiplex PCR; TCRdb's copy has only in-frame clones and lacks some. The table records 6,500 to 8,500 clones, 60% to 75% of them present only once. The V gene lost 4 bases and the J gene lost 7 bases, with 19 bases spanning the gap. The CDR3 sequence is 14 residues long. CDR1 and CDR2 (germline): GTSNPN, SVGIG (reference sequence). The TCR originated in a human donor who received a liver transplant. J is TRBJ1-1 and V is TRBV30; maybe TRBD1 (6 bases). Specimen: CD8+ T cells from blood, collected before liver transplant. The CDR3 DNA reads as TGTGCCTGGAATAGTCTACAGGGTCTTGGTGAAGCTTTCTTT. Its translation is CAWNSLQGLGEAFF.